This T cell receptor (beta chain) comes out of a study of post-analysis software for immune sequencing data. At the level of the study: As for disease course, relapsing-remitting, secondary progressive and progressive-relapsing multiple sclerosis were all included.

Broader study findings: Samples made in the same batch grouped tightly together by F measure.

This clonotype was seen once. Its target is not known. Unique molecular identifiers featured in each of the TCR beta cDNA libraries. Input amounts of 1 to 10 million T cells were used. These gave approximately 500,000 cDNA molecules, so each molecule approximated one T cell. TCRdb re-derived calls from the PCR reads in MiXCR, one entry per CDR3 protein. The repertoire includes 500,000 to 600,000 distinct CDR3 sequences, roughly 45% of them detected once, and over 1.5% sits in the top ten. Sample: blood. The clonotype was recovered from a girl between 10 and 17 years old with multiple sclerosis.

This chain's CDR3 is CASSPWDGAAGYTF. CDR3 nucleotides: TGCGCCAGCAGCCCCTGGGATGGGGCTGCTGGCTACACCTTC. The chain joins TRBV5-1 to TRBJ1-2; TRBD1 might be the D (5 bases). V lost 4 bases, J lost 7 bases, and 17 bases lay in between. CDR1 and CDR2 from the germline V gene are SGHRS and YFSETQ. The CDR3 contains 14 residues.